This T cell receptor (beta chain) was observed in a study of shared clonotypes between healthy human individuals (dated by TCRdb to about 2020). A note on the overall study: A couple of women and a few men aged 18 to 49 years were included in the cohort. For each donor, CD4 naive and CD4 memory were each given three plates, CD8 naive was given two plates, and CD8 memory was given one plate. Blood TCR repertoires of a handful of healthy adults were deeply sequenced to estimate repertoire size and the extent of clonotype sharing between individuals. To increase sequencing depth and limit assay-specific biases, different laboratories used diverse techniques to prepare libraries and sequence TCR repertoires. Per donor, leukapheresis produced somewhere between about 0.94 and 9.5 billion PBMCs. Points the paper makes about the study in general: The small number of donors limited the genetic and exposure-history diversity represented. Only blood was sampled, and tissue TCR repertoires likely differ from those in blood. Sharing across several donors was observed for about 5% of naive CD4, about 3.2% of naive CD8, 2% to 2.5% of memory CD4, and less than 0.45% of memory CD8 clonotypes. Even with the large sequencing depth, rarefaction of the sorted-subset datasets indicated that sequencing was incomplete. Based on pairwise subsampling, the degree of clonotype sharing among donors was expected to be affected by sequencing depth. Naive subsets generally had larger estimated clonotype richness than memory subsets. Compared with non-shared clonotypes, clonotypes shared by all four sorted-subset donors had higher generation probabilities.

From the germline V gene, CDR1 is SGHTA and CDR2 is FQGTGA. The V end gives up 5 bases and the J end 3 bases, leaving 11 bases in the junction not matched to a gene. The CDR3 runs 16 amino acids, cysteine and phenylalanine included. Only the CDR3 DNA is retained, 48 bases long and in frame from the first base. TCR CDR3 regions were amplified from genomic DNA by multiplex PCR using the deep immunoSEQ assay. Extracted genomic DNA from each cell subset was spread evenly across all wells of several immunoSEQ 96-well plates, with each plate serving as a replicate. Each replicate PCR for sorted subsets received approximately 200 ng genomic DNA, equal to 30,000 or so T cell genomes. Purified libraries were quantified with a Qubit 3.0 fluorometer, sized on a Bioanalyzer 2100, and re-quantified with the KAPA Library Quantification kit. Each immunoSEQ 96-well plate was sequenced on its own single-read 150-cycle Illumina NextSeq 550 flow cell. The original methods were these. Because only junctional sequences without quality scores were contained in the immunoSEQ output, filtering matching that applied to full-length reads could not be performed. Sequences were annotated with PyIR, a Python wrapper for IgBLAST v1.9, and V/J genes and CDR3 were assigned using IMGT germline references. Any read was removed if the V/J assignment was weak (E-value above 1e-6), the CDR3 was missing, or the read contained stop codons, out-of-frame junctions, or ambiguous translated residues. V3J clonotypes were defined by identical inferred V gene, J gene, and CDR3 amino acid sequence. The percentage overlap between two repertoires was calculated by dividing the number of shared unique clonotypes by the size of the smaller repertoire. RTK rarefaction, the Chao1 estimator, and Recon v2.1 estimates of unobserved clonotypes were used to assess repertoire richness. Generation probabilities for all TCRbeta clonotypes obtained by the gDNA method from a handful of donors were computed using OLGA. In TCRdb, the immuneACCESS table is reduced to in-frame sequences with V and J assigned. These tables do not hold every clone; where another copy was compared, an unresolved V gene accounts for under half, and the others remain unexplained. V, J and clone size are taken as reported in that table, and D and trimming were inferred from the DNA itself. This sample is represented by about a million clones; approximately 76% of them were singletons. Of the sample, 1.4% to 1.5% falls within the top ten clones.

Healthy HIV-negative adults with no recently reported acute infections or vaccinations were included as donors. Every donor was a Caucasian adult living in Nashville, Tennessee, USA. CD4+ T cells were enriched through magnetic negative selection, after which naive cells were positively selected on CD45RA and the remaining negative fraction served as the memory subset. Blood was obtained by leukapheresis, after which PBMCs were separated by Ficoll-Histopaque density gradient centrifugation and cryopreserved in liquid nitrogen vapor phase. Purity and quantity of every magnetically sorted T cell population were checked by analytical flow cytometry. Genomic DNA was isolated from every sorted fraction and measured by UV absorbance on a Nanodrop 2000c. As to this clone: Its antigen has not been determined. No much larger clone is present one base from it, and per-base qualities are unavailable.

The chain is encoded by TRBV7-3 joined to TRBJ2-7, with 9 middle bases fitting TRBD1. This clonotype was sampled from a man between 18 and 29 years old in good health. Sequenced sample: memory CD4+ T cells sorted from blood. The sample's cell subset or site label is to be understood as: CD45RA-negative fraction. The nucleotides read TGTGCCAGCAGCCCGGGACCACAGGGGGCAGGCTACGAGCAGTACTTC. Its amino acids are CASSPGPQGAGYEQYF.